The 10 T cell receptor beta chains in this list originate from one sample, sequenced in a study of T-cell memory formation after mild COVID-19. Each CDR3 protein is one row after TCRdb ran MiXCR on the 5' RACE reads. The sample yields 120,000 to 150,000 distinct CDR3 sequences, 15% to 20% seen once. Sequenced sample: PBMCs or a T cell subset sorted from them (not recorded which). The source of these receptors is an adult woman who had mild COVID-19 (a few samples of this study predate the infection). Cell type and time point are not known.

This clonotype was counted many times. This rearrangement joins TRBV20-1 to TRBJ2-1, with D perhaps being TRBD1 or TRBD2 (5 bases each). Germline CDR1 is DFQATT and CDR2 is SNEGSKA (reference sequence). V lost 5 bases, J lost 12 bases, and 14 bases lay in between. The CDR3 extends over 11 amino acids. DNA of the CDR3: TGCAGTGCTCAATCCCCGGGACGGCAGTTCTTC. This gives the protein CSAQSPGRQFF.

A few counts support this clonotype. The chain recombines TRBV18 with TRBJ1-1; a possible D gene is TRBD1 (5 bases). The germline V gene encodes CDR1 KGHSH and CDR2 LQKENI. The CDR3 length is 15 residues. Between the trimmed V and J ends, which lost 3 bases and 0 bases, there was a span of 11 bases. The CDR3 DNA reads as TGTGCCAGCTCACCCAGGGAGGGTATGAACACTGAAGCTTTCTTT. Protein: CASSPREGMNTEAFF.

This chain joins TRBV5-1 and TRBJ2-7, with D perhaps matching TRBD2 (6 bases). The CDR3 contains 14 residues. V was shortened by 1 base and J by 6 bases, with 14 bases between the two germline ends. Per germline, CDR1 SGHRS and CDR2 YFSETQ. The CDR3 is CASSLFAGRGEQYF. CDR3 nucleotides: TGCGCCAGCAGCTTGTTCGCGGGACGGGGCGAGCAGTACTTC.

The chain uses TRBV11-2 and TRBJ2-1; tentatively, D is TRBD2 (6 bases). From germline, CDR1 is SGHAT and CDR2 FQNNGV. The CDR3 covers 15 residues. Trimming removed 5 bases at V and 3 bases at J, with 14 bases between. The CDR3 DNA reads TGTGCCAGCAGCCCCCAGGGACTCGGCTACAATGAGCAGTTCTTC. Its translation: CASSPQGLGYNEQFF.

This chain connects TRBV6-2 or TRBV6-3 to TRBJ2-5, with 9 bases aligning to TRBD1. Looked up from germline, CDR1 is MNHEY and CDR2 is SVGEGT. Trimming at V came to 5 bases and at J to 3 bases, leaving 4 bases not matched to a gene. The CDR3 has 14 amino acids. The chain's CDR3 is CASSRRTGEETQYF. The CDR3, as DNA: TGTGCCAGCAGTCGCCGGACAGGGGAAGAGACCCAGTACTTC.

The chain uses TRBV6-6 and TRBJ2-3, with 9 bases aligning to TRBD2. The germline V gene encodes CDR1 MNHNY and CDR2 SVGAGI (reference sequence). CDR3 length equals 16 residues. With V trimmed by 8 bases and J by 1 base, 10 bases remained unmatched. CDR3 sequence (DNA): TGTGCCAGCTCCACCACTCAGCGGGGGGGCACAGATACGCAGTATTTT. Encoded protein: CASSTTQRGGTDTQYF.

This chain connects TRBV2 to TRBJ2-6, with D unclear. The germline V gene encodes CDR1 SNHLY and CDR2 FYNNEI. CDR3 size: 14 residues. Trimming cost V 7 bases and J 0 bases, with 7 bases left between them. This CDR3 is CASTRLSGANVLTF. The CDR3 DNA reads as TGTGCCAGCACTCGGCTCTCTGGGGCCAACGTCCTGACTTTC.

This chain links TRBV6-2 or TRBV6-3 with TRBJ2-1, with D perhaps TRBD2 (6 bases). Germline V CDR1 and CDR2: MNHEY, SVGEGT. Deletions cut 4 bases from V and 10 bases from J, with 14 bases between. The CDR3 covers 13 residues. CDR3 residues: CASSSGTRPEQFF. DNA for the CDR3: TGTGCCAGCAGTTCCGGGACTCGACCCGAGCAGTTCTTC.

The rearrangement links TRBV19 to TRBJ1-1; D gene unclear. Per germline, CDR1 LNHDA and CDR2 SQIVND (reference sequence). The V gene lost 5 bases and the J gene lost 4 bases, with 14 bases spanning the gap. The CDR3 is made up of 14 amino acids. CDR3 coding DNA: TGTGCCAGTAGTTCGACCCCCGGTCCCACTGAAGCTTTCTTT. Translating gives CASSSTPGPTEAFF.

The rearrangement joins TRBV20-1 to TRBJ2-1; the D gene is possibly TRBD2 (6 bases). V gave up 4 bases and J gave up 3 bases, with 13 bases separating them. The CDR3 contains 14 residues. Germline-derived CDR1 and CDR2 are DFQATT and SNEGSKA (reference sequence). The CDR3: CSAIYGSGYNEQFF. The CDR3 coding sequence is TGCAGTGCTATATACGGGAGTGGCTACAATGAGCAGTTCTTC.